These T cell receptor beta chains were read from a single sample in a study of blood T cells in healthy people across ages. Each CDR3 protein is one row after TCRdb ran MiXCR on the 5' RACE reads. The sample has approximately 1,700,000 distinct CDR3 sequences, about 39% seen once; the top ten hold roughly 23%. The specimen was blood. Receptors originate from a human donor in good health. Each CDR3 is given with its conserved first and last residue. The order of the fields is D gene, J gene, clone size, CDR3 length, V gene, CDR3 DNA, CDR3 protein. A D gene is named only where the DNA matches it firmly. For some rows the clone size is stated as once, few or many, or as a class when expanded; others skip it.

d_call: TRBD1
j_call: TRBJ2-5
clone_size: -
cdr3_length: 15
v_call: TRBV5-4
cdr3_nt: TGTGCCAGCTACAAGGGACAGGGGCATAGGGAGACCCAGTACTTC
cdr3_aa: CASYKGQGHRETQYF

d_call: -
j_call: TRBJ2-1
clone_size: -
cdr3_length: 14
v_call: TRBV5-1
cdr3_nt: TGCGCCAGCAGCCTTACAGGGTCGAGGGATGAGCAGTTCTTC
cdr3_aa: CASSLTGSRDEQFF

d_call: -
j_call: TRBJ2-1
clone_size: many
cdr3_length: 15
v_call: TRBV7-2
cdr3_nt: TGTGCCAGCAGCTTGGGAGTAAGCTCCTACAATGAGCAGTTCTTC
cdr3_aa: CASSLGVSSYNEQFF

d_call: TRBD1
j_call: TRBJ2-7
clone_size: -
cdr3_length: 15
v_call: TRBV6-5
cdr3_nt: TGTGCCAGCAACCCGGACAGGATTCGGTCCTACGAGCAGTACTTC
cdr3_aa: CASNPDRIRSYEQYF

d_call: TRBD1
j_call: TRBJ1-1
clone_size: -
cdr3_length: 17
v_call: TRBV6-5
cdr3_nt: TGTGCCAGCAGCTACGACTGGGGGACAGAGCTTAACACTGGAGCTTTCTTT
cdr3_aa: CASSYDWGTELNTGAFF

d_call: -
j_call: TRBJ2-1
clone_size: -
cdr3_length: 16
v_call: TRBV6-2/TRBV6-3
cdr3_nt: TGTGCCAGCAGTTACAACGCGGGGGCGTCCTACAATGAGCAGTTCTTC
cdr3_aa: CASSYNAGASYNEQFF

d_call: -
j_call: TRBJ1-2
clone_size: -
cdr3_length: 13
v_call: TRBV29-1
cdr3_nt: TGCAGCGTTGGGGTATACTCGGGCTATGGCTACACCTTC
cdr3_aa: CSVGVYSGYGYTF

d_call: -
j_call: TRBJ1-2
clone_size: -
cdr3_length: 16
v_call: TRBV7-9
cdr3_nt: TGTGCCAGCAGCTTAGACCCCAGGGAGGGGATCTATGGCTACACCTTC
cdr3_aa: CASSLDPREGIYGYTF

d_call: TRBD2
j_call: TRBJ2-1
clone_size: -
cdr3_length: 12
v_call: TRBV27
cdr3_nt: TGTGCCAGCATCGGGGGGGACAATGAGCAGTTCTTC
cdr3_aa: CASIGGDNEQFF

d_call: -
j_call: TRBJ1-2
clone_size: few
cdr3_length: 16
v_call: TRBV7-9
cdr3_nt: TGTGCCAGCAGCTATTCCCCGGGGGTATTGCACTATGGCTACACCTTC
cdr3_aa: CASSYSPGVLHYGYTF

d_call: -
j_call: TRBJ2-3
clone_size: few
cdr3_length: 17
v_call: TRBV7-2
cdr3_nt: TGTGCCAGCAGCCTCTTCTGGCGCGGTGTTTCGCGGGATACGCAGTATTTT
cdr3_aa: CASSLFWRGVSRDTQYF

d_call: TRBD1
j_call: TRBJ1-2
clone_size: -
cdr3_length: 15
v_call: TRBV9
cdr3_nt: TGTGCCAGCAGCGAGGGGACAGGGCAAAGGGATGGCTACACCTTC
cdr3_aa: CASSEGTGQRDGYTF

d_call: -
j_call: TRBJ1-2
clone_size: -
cdr3_length: 14
v_call: TRBV28
cdr3_nt: TGTGCCAGCACCCTGCGGGGGGCGATCTATGGCTACACCTTC
cdr3_aa: CASTLRGAIYGYTF

d_call: -
j_call: TRBJ2-7
clone_size: few
cdr3_length: 15
v_call: TRBV20-1
cdr3_nt: TGCAGTGCTAGAACGGCGGAGCCTGGTGGGTACGAGCAGTACTTC
cdr3_aa: CSARTAEPGGYEQYF

d_call: TRBD1
j_call: TRBJ1-2
clone_size: few
cdr3_length: 15
v_call: TRBV11-3
cdr3_nt: TGTGCCAGCAAGCCCGGGACAGGGGCTGGCTATGGCTACACCTTC
cdr3_aa: CASKPGTGAGYGYTF

d_call: TRBD1
j_call: TRBJ1-2
clone_size: -
cdr3_length: 12
v_call: TRBV29-1
cdr3_nt: TGCAGCGTATCAGGGGGCTCTAGGGGCTACACCTTC
cdr3_aa: CSVSGGSRGYTF

d_call: -
j_call: TRBJ2-7
clone_size: few
cdr3_length: 15
v_call: TRBV18
cdr3_nt: TGTGCCAGCTCATTACGCTGGACGGCCACCTACGAGCAGTACTTC
cdr3_aa: CASSLRWTATYEQYF

d_call: -
j_call: TRBJ1-1
clone_size: -
cdr3_length: 14
v_call: TRBV2
cdr3_nt: TGTGCCAGCAGTGTGGGACCCTTGGAGACAGAAGCTTTCTTT
cdr3_aa: CASSVGPLETEAFF

d_call: TRBD1
j_call: TRBJ1-1
clone_size: -
cdr3_length: 13
v_call: TRBV2
cdr3_nt: TGTGCCAGCAGTTTCGACAGGGTAACTGAAACTTTCTTT
cdr3_aa: CASSFDRVTETFF

d_call: -
j_call: TRBJ2-7
clone_size: -
cdr3_length: 16
v_call: TRBV7-9
cdr3_nt: TGTGCCAGCAGCTTAGAGGGGGTGGATAGGGCCTACGAGCAGTACTTC
cdr3_aa: CASSLEGVDRAYEQYF

d_call: -
j_call: TRBJ1-1
clone_size: few
cdr3_length: 14
v_call: TRBV11-2
cdr3_nt: TGTGCCAGCAGCTTAGCGAAGGGGCACACTGAAGCTTTCTTT
cdr3_aa: CASSLAKGHTEAFF

d_call: TRBD2
j_call: TRBJ2-5
clone_size: few
cdr3_length: 13
v_call: TRBV6-5
cdr3_nt: TGTGCCACCCGACTAGCCCTTCAAGAGACCCAGTACTTC
cdr3_aa: CATRLALQETQYF

d_call: -
j_call: TRBJ2-7
clone_size: -
cdr3_length: 13
v_call: TRBV4-2
cdr3_nt: TGTGTCGGCAGCCAAGAGGAAGGCTACGAGCAGTACTTC
cdr3_aa: CVGSQEEGYEQYF

d_call: -
j_call: TRBJ2-3
clone_size: -
cdr3_length: 15
v_call: TRBV6-1
cdr3_nt: TGTGCCAGCACTATTACTACGCCTAGCACAGATACGCAGTATTTT
cdr3_aa: CASTITTPSTDTQYF

d_call: TRBD2
j_call: TRBJ2-5
clone_size: -
cdr3_length: 16
v_call: TRBV5-1
cdr3_nt: TGCGCCAGCAGCTTCGGACTAGCGGGGGTACGAGAGACCCAGTACTTC
cdr3_aa: CASSFGLAGVRETQYF

d_call: -
j_call: TRBJ2-7
clone_size: -
cdr3_length: 14
v_call: TRBV5-6
cdr3_nt: TGTGCCAGCAGCTTTTTTACTGACTTCTACGAGCAGTACTTC
cdr3_aa: CASSFFTDFYEQYF

d_call: -
j_call: TRBJ1-2
clone_size: -
cdr3_length: 16
v_call: TRBV12-3/TRBV12-4
cdr3_nt: TGTGCCAGCAGTTTCGGACCCTGGGGGGGAGGCTATGGCTACACCTTC
cdr3_aa: CASSFGPWGGGYGYTF

d_call: -
j_call: TRBJ2-7
clone_size: -
cdr3_length: 13
v_call: TRBV12-3/TRBV12-4
cdr3_nt: TGTGCCAGCGGGTATCGGGCCACCTACGAGCAGTACTTC
cdr3_aa: CASGYRATYEQYF

d_call: TRBD1
j_call: TRBJ2-6
clone_size: -
cdr3_length: 16
v_call: TRBV5-1
cdr3_nt: TGCGCCAGCAGCTTGGCAGGGACAGGGAGGGCCAACGTCCTGACTTTC
cdr3_aa: CASSLAGTGRANVLTF

d_call: -
j_call: TRBJ1-4
clone_size: -
cdr3_length: 15
v_call: TRBV5-1
cdr3_nt: TGCGCCAGCAGCTTGATGTCAGGGGAGGACGAAAAACTGTTTTTT
cdr3_aa: CASSLMSGEDEKLFF

d_call: -
j_call: TRBJ2-5
clone_size: -
cdr3_length: 13
v_call: TRBV7-2
cdr3_nt: TGTGCCAGCAGCCCCGAGTATCGAGAGACCCAGTACTTC
cdr3_aa: CASSPEYRETQYF

d_call: TRBD1
j_call: TRBJ2-3
clone_size: -
cdr3_length: 17
v_call: TRBV11-2
cdr3_nt: TGTGCCAGCAGCTTTTTCAGGGGGACCCCGGGCACAGATACGCAGTATTTT
cdr3_aa: CASSFFRGTPGTDTQYF

d_call: -
j_call: TRBJ1-4
clone_size: -
cdr3_length: 12
v_call: TRBV12-3/TRBV12-4
cdr3_nt: TGTGCCAGCAGAGGGGTTAATGAAAAACTGTTTTTT
cdr3_aa: CASRGVNEKLFF

d_call: -
j_call: TRBJ1-4
clone_size: -
cdr3_length: 13
v_call: TRBV29-1
cdr3_nt: TGCAGCGTTCTCCCGGACAGCTCTGAAAAACTGTTTTTT
cdr3_aa: CSVLPDSSEKLFF